This T cell receptor (beta chain) was obtained from a study of T cell responses to AZD1222 COVID-19 vaccine. Whole-study findings and limits: Spike-specific TCR repertoires showed rising breadth and depth after two AZD1222 doses. Clonal diversity may have been underestimated, and the donors were mostly white British, with more females than males.

The data were produced by immunoSEQ multiplex PCR, yet TCRdb's version contains in-frame clones alone and is incomplete. The table lists roughly 100,000 clones, roughly nine tenths of them singletons. V dropped 4 bases and J dropped 3 bases, with 15 bases sitting between them. The CDR3 is made up of 15 amino acids. Germline CDR1 reads SGHRS; CDR2 reads YFSETQ. As regards this clone: Its antigen is unidentified.

The sequence was obtained from an adult in good health. This specimen was peripheral blood, taken on day 0 of AZD1222 vaccination. The chain carries TRBV5-1 and TRBJ2-3, with D possibly being TRBD1 or TRBD2 (5 bases each). The CDR3 coding sequence is TGCGCCAGCAGCCAAGGGGACCCAAGGACAGATACGCAGTATTTT. This codes for CASSQGDPRTDTQYF.